This record covers a single TCR beta chain. The antigen is not known. Profiling relied on immunoSEQ multiplex PCR, and the TCRdb table lists in-frame clones only, not all of them. The sample has some 2 million clones, about 95% seen once. Naive CD8 populations comprised CD45RO-negative cells positively selected for CCR7, excluding terminally differentiated effector memory CD45RA+ cells. Trimming shortened V by 5 bases and J by 2 bases, and 10 bases separated the two germline ends. This CDR3 has 14 amino acids. CDR1 WSHSY and CDR2 SAAADI come from the germline V gene. This record comes from a study of shared clonotypes between healthy human individuals. Findings of the study overall: Rarefaction showed that sequencing of sorted subsets was incomplete (despite large depth). Shared across a few donors were approximately 5% of the naive CD4 clonotypes. Clonotypes which were not shared had lower generation probabilities than clonotypes that all four donors shared.

The sequenced material came from naive CD8+ T cells sorted from blood. This chain links TRBV10-2 with TRBJ1-3; the D is unclear. This clonotype was sampled from a man younger than 35 in good health. The CDR3 DNA reads as TGCGCCAGCAGTACCGGGAACCCTGGAAACACCATATATTTT. Encoded protein: CASSTGNPGNTIYF.